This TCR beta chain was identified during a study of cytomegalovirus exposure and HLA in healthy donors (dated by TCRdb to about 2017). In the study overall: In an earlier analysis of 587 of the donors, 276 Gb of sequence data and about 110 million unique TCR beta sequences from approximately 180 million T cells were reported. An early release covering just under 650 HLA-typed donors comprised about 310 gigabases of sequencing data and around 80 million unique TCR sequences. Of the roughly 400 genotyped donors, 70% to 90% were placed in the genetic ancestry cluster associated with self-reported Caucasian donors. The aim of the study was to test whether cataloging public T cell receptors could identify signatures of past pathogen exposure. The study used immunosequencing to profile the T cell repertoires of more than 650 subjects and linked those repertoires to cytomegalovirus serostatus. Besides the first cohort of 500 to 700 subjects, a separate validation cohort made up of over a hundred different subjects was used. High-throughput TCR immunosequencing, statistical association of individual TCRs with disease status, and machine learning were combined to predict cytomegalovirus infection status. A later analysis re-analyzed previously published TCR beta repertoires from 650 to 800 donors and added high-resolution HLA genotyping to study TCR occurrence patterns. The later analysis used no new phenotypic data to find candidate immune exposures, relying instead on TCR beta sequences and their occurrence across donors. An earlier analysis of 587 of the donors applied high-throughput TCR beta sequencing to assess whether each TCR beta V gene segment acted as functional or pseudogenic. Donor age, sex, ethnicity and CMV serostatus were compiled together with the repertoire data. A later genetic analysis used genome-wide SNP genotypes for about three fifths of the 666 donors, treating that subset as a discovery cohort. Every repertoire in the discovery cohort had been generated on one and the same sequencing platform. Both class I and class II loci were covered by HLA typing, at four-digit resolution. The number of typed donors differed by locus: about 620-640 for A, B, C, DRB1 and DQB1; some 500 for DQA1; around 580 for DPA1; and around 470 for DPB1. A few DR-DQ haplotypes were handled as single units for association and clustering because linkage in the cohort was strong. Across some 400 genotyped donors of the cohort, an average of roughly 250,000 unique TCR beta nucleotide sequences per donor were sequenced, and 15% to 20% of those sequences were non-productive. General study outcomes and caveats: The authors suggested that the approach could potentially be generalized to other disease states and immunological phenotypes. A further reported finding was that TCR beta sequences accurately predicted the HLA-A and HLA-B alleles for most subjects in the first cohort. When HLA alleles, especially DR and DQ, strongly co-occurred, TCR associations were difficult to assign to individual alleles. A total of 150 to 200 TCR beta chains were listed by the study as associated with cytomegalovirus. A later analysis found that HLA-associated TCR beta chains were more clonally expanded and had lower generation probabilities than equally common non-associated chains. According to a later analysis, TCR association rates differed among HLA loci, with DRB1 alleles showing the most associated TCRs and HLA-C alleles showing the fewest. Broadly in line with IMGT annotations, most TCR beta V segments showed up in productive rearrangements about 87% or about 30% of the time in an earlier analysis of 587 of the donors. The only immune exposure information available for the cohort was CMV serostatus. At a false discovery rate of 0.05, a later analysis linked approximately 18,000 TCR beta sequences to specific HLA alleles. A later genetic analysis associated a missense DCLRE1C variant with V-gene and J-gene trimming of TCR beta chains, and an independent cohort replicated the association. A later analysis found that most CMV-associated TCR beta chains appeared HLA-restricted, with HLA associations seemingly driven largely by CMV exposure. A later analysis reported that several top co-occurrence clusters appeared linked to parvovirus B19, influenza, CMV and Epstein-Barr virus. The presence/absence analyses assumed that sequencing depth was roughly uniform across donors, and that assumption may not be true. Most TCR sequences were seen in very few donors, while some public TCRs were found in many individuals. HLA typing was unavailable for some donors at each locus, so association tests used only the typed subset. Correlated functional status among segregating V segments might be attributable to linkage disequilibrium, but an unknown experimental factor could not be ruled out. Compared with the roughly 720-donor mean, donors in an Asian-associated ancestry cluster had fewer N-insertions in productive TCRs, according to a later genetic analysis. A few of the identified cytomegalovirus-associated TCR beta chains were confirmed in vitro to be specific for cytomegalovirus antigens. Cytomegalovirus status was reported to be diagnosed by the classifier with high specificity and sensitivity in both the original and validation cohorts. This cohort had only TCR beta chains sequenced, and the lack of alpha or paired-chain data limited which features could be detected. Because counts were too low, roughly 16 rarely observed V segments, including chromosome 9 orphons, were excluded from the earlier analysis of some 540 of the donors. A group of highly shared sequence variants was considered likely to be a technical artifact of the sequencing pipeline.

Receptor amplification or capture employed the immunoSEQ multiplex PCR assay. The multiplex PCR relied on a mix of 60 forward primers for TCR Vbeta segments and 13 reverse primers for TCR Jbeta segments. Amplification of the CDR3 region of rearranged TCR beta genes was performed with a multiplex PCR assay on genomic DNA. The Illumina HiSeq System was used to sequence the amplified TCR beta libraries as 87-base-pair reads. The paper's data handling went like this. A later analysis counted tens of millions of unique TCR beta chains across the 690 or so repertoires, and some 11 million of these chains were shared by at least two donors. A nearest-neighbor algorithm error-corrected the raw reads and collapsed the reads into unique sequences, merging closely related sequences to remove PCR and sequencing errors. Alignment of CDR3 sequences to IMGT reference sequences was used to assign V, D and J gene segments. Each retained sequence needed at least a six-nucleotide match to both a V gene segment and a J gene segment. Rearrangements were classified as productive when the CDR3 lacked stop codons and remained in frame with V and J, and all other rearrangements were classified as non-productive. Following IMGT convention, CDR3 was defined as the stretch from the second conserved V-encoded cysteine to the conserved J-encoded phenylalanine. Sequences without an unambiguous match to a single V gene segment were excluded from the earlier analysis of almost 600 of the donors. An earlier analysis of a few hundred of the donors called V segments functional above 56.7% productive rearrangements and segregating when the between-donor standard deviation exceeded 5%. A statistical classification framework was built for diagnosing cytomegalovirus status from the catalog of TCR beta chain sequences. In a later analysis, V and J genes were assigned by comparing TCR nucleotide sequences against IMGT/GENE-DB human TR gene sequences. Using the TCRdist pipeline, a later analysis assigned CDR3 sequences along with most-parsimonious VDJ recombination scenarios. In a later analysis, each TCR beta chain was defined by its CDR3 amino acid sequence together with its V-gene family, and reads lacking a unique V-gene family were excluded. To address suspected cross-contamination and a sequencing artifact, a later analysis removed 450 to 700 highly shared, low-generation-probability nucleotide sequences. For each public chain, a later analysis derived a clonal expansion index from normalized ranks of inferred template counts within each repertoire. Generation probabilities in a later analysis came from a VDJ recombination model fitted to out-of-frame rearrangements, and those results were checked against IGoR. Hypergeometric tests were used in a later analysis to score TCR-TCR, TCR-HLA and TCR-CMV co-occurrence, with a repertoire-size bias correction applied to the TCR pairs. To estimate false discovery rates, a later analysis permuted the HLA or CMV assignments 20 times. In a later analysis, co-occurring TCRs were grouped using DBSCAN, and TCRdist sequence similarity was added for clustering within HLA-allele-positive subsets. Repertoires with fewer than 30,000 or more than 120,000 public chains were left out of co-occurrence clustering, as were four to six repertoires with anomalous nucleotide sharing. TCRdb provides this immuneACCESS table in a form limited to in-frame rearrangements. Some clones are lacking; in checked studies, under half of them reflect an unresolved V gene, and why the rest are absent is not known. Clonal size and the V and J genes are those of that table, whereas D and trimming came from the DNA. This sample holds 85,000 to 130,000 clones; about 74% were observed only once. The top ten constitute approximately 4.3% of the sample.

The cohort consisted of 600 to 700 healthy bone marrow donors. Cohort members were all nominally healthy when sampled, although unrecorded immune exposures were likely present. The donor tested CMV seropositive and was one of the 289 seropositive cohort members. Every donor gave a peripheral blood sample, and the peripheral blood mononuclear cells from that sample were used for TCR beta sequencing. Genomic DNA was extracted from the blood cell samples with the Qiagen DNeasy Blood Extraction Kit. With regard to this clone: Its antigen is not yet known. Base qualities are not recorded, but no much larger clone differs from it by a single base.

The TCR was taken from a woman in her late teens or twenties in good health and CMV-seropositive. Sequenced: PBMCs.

The nucleotides read TGTGCCAGCAGTTTTCTCCTGCAGGGGAAGAGCAATCAGCCCCAGCATTTT. Its coded protein is CASSFLLQGKSNQPQHF. The chain couples TRBV28 to TRBJ1-5, with TRBD1 tentatively as D gene (6 bases match). From a lookup of the germline V gene, CDR1 and CDR2 are MDHEN and SYDVKM. The CDR3, from cysteine to phenylalanine, totals 17 residues. Of the read, only the CDR3 DNA is kept; its 51 bases are in frame from base 1. The trim is 3 bases for V and 1 base for J, with a gap of 16 bases between the germline ends.